This T cell receptor beta chain is from a study of early T cells in non-severe SARS-CoV-2 infection. At the level of the study: Investigators sequenced bulk RNA drawn from unsorted whole blood, and chains remained unpaired. Points from the study as a whole: Sequences matched to VDJdb favored anti-spike CD8 responses, while private and CD4 specificities were missed.

This clonotype was detected many times. Its antigen remains unknown. Separate cDNA molecules each had unique molecular identifiers attached to them. TCRdb independently ran MiXCR on the 5' RACE reads; one entry per CDR3 protein. Of about 61,000 distinct CDR3 sequences listed, roughly 8.8% were seen once; the top ten hold 1.2%. Germline CDR1 SEHNR, CDR2 FQNEAQ (reference sequence). This CDR3 is 15 amino acids long. V was clipped by 5 bases and J by 5 bases; unmatched bases: 8. The chain joins TRBV7-9 to TRBJ2-1, with TRBD1 matching over 8 bases. Sequencing was carried out using whole blood. The clonotype originates from an adult who was a healthcare worker with PCR-confirmed SARS-CoV-2 infection or an uninfected control (not recorded which). In DNA form, the CDR3 reads TGTGCCAGCAGCACCCGGGACAGGACCCACAATGAGCAGTTCTTC. Translation: CASSTRDRTHNEQFF.